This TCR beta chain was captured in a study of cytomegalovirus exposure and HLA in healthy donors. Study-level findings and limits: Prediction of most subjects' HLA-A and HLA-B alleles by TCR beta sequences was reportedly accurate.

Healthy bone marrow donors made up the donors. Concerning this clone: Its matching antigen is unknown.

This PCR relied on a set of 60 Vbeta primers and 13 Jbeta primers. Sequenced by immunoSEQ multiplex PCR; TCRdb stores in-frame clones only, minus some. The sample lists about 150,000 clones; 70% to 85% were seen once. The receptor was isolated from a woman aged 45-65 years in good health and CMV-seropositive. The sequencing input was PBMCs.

CDR3 DNA sequence: TGTGCCTCATGGTCTAATGGCTACACCTTC. Amino acid sequence: CASWSNGYTF. The J gene is TRBJ1-2, the V gene TRBV30, with D unclear. The CDR3 has 10 amino acids. Germline V gene sequence: CDR1 GTSNPN, CDR2 SVGIG (reference sequence). V lost 7 bases to trimming and J lost 6 bases, with 9 bases between them.